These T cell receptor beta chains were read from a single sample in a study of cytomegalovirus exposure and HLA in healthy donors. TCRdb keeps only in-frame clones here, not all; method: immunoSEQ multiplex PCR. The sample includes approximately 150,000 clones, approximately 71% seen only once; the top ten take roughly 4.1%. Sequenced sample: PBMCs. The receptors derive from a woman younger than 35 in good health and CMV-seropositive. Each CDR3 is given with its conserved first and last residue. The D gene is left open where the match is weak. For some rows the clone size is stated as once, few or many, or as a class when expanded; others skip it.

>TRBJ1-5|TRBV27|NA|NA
CASSSGGYSNQPQHF
TGTGCCAGCAGTTCCGGAGGCTATAGCAATCAGCCCCAGCATTTT
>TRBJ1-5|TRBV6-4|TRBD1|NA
CASTVPGQVPGQPQHF
TGTGCCAGCACCGTCCCGGGACAGGTCCCGGGCCAGCCCCAGCATTTT
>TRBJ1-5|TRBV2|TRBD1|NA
CASSATGGGWSNQPQHF
TGTGCCAGCAGTGCGACAGGGGGCGGGTGGAGCAATCAGCCCCAGCATTTT
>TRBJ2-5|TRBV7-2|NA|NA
CASSPPGQETQYF
TGTGCCAGCAGCCCTCCGGGACAAGAGACCCAGTACTTC
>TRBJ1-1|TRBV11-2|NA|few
CASSPATPEAFF
TGTGCCAGCAGCCCAGCGACTCCTGAAGCTTTCTTT
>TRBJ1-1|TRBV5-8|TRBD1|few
CANRIRDRYTEAFF
TGTGCCAACCGGATCAGGGACAGATACACTGAAGCTTTCTTT
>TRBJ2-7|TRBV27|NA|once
CASSLNPEIPYEQYF
TGTGCCAGCAGTTTAAATCCGGAGATACCCTACGAGCAGTACTTC
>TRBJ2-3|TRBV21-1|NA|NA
CASSSRSTQGDTQYF
TGTGCCAGCAGCTCCCGGTCTACACAGGGAGATACGCAGTATTTT
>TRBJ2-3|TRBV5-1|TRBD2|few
CASSLLAGGQDTQYF
TGCGCCAGCAGCTTGCTAGCGGGGGGGCAAGATACGCAGTATTTT
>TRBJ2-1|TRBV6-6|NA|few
CASSYSDYSNEQFF
TGTGCCAGCAGTTACTCCGACTACTCCAATGAGCAGTTCTTC
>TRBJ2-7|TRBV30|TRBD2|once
CAWIPSGGIEQYF
TGTGCCTGGATCCCCAGCGGGGGCATCGAGCAGTACTTC
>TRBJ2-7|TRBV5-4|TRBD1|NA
CASSSRSGTGVNEQYF
TGTGCCAGCAGTTCCCGGTCCGGAACAGGGGTAAACGAGCAGTACTTC
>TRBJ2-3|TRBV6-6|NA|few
CASSASVLTDTQYF
TGTGCCAGCAGCGCTAGCGTCCTCACAGATACGCAGTATTTT
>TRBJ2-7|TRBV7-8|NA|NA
CASSWGRGLYEQYF
TGTGCCAGCAGCTGGGGGCGGGGGCTCTACGAGCAGTACTTC
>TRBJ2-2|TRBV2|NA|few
CASNTGSDGELFF
TGTGCCAGCAACACAGGATCAGACGGGGAGCTGTTTTTT
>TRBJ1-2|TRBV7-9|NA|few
CASSQPGGLYGYTF
TGTGCCAGCAGCCAACCCGGGGGACTCTATGGCTACACCTTC
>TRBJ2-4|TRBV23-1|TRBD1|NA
CASSPVFGTGKNIQYF
TGCGCCAGCAGTCCAGTCTTTGGGACAGGGAAAAACATTCAGTACTTC
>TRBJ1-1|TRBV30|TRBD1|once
CAWTMRDRMNTEAFF
TGTGCCTGGACTATGAGGGACAGGATGAACACTGAAGCTTTCTTT
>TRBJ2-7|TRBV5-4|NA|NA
CASSLYIRSAEQYF
TGTGCCAGCAGCTTGTATATTCGTAGCGCCGAGCAGTACTTC
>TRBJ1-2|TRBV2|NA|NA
CASRVPRHGYTF
TGTGCCAGCAGGGTCCCGAGGCATGGCTACACCTTC
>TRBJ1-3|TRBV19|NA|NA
CASSRSQGATFSGNTIYF
TGTGCCAGTAGTAGATCACAGGGAGCAACCTTCTCTGGAAACACCATATATTTT
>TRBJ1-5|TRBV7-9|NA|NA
CASSLDRDTSPRHF
TGTGCCAGCAGCTTAGATCGCGATACTAGCCCTCGACATTTT
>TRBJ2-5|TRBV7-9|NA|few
CASSGPRRGWRETQYF
TGTGCCAGCAGCGGTCCCCGCAGGGGCTGGAGAGAGACCCAGTACTTC
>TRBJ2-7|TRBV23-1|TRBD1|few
CASTPPTRDRGLPYSYEQYF
TGCGCCAGCACACCCCCCACCCGGGACAGGGGGCTCCCGTACTCCTACGAGCAGTACTTC
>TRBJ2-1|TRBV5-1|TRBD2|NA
CASSFGGGSSYNEQFF
TGCGCCAGCAGCTTTGGCGGGGGGAGCTCCTACAATGAGCAGTTCTTC
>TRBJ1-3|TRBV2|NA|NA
CASRQEVSSGNTIYF
TGTGCCAGCAGGCAGGAGGTCAGTTCTGGAAACACCATATATTTT
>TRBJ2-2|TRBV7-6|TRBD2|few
CASSFFLAGGQDTGELFF
TGTGCCAGCAGCTTTTTCCTAGCGGGAGGGCAAGACACCGGGGAGCTGTTTTTT
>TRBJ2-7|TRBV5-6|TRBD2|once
CASSLPSGLAGSYEQYF
TGTGCCAGCAGCTTGCCGTCGGGACTAGCGGGGTCCTACGAGCAGTACTTC
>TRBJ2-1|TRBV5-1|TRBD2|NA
CASSPRSSGTSFSYNEQFF
TGCGCCAGCAGCCCCCGGTCTAGCGGGACTTCCTTCTCCTACAATGAGCAGTTCTTC
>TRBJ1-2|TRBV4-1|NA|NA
CASSHQDGGAEGYTF
TGCGCCAGCAGCCATCAGGACGGCGGGGCGGAGGGCTACACCTTC
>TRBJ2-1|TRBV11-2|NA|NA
CASSLDFETTINEQFF
TGTGCCAGCAGCTTAGATTTCGAGACTACAATCAATGAGCAGTTCTTC
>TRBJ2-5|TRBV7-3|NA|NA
CASSLIIGETQYF
TGTGCCAGCAGCTTAATAATCGGGGAGACCCAGTACTTC
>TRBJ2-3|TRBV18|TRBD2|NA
CASSPPSGLDTQYF
TGTGCCAGCTCACCCCCTAGCGGTCTCGATACGCAGTATTTT
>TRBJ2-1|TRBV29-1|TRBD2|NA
CSISGRGDKWGHEQFF
TGCAGCATTTCTGGGCGGGGGGATAAATGGGGGCATGAGCAGTTCTTC
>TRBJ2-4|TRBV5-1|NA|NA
CASSTDRSERYF
TGCGCCAGCAGCACCGACAGGTCAGAGAGGTACTTC
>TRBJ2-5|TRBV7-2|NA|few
CASSLEWGGARQTQYF
TGTGCCAGCAGCTTAGAATGGGGGGGGGCCAGACAGACCCAGTACTTC
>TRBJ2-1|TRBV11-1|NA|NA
CASSLGSLNEQFF
TGTGCCAGCAGCTTGGGCTCTCTCAATGAGCAGTTCTTC
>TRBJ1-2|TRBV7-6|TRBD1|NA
CASSETGMYGYTF
TGTGCCAGCAGCGAGACAGGGATGTATGGCTACACCTTC
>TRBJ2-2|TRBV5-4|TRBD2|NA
CASSVAGGNTGELFF
TGTGCCAGCAGCGTAGCGGGAGGGAACACCGGGGAGCTGTTTTTT
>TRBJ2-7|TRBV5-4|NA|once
CASSLYIRSAEQYF
TGTGCCAGCAGCTTGTATATTCGTAGCGCCGAGCAGTACTTC
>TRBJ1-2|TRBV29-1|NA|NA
CSVGERDYGYTF
TGCAGCGTTGGGGAGAGAGACTATGGCTACACCTTC
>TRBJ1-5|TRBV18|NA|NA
CASSLARDSNQPQHF
TGTGCCAGCTCCCTGGCCAGGGACTCCAATCAGCCCCAGCATTTT
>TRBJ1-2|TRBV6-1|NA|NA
CASRSTGKTNYGYTF
TGTGCCAGCAGGTCCACAGGGAAGACTAACTATGGCTACACCTTC
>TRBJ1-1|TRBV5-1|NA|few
CASSLPSTEAFF
TGCGCCAGCAGCTTGCCCAGCACTGAAGCTTTCTTT
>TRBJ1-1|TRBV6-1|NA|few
CASRDSNEAFF
TGTGCCAGCAGAGACAGTAATGAAGCTTTCTTT
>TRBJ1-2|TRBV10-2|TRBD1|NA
CASRSQGAGGYTF
TGCGCCAGCAGATCTCAGGGGGCGGGTGGCTACACCTTC
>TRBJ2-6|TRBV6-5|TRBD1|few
CASSRTGWANVLTF
TGTGCCAGCAGTCGGACAGGTTGGGCCAACGTCCTGACTTTC
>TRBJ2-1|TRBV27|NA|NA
CASTFYNEQFF
TGTGCCAGCACCTTCTACAATGAGCAGTTCTTC
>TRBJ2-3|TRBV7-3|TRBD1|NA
CASRGQGAVDTQYF
TGTGCCAGCAGAGGACAGGGGGCTGTAGATACGCAGTATTTT
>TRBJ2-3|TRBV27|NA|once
CASSEGLPQDTQYF
TGTGCCAGCAGTGAAGGACTACCACAAGATACGCAGTATTTT
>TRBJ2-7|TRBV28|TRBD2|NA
CASSPRLAVSYEQYF
TGTGCCAGCAGCCCGAGACTAGCGGTAAGCTACGAGCAGTACTTC
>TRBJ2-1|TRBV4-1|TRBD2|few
CASSQAGTSGYNEQFF
TGCGCCAGCAGCCAAGCCGGGACTAGCGGCTACAATGAGCAGTTCTTC
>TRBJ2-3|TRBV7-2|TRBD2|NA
CASSLGVSGTGTDTQYF
TGTGCCAGCAGCTTGGGGGTGAGCGGGACTGGCACAGATACGCAGTATTTT
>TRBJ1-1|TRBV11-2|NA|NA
CASSFHRLNTEAFF
TGTGCCAGCAGCTTCCACAGATTGAACACTGAAGCTTTCTTT
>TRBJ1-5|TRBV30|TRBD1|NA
CAWSSGGSQPQHF
TGTGCCTGGAGTTCAGGGGGCAGTCAGCCCCAGCATTTT